Below are 11 T cell receptor beta chains sequenced from a single sample in a study of prognosis after radiotherapy for stage I lung cancer. Researchers used two-round multiplex PCR to amplify TCR beta CDR3 starting from genomic DNA. Primers (each specific to one TRBV or TRBJ gene) were used in first-round PCR. A single record per CDR3 protein comes from TCRdb applying MiXCR to the multiplex PCR reads. The sample includes tens of thousands of distinct CDR3 sequences, approximately 44% of them seen just once. Material: PBMCs, obtained before or after stereotactic body radiation therapy (not recorded which). The receptors were sampled from a donor at least 50 years old with non-small cell lung cancer.

Turning to this clonotype: A read error may produce the germline difference seen at one junction end. This chain uses TRBV12-3 or TRBV12-4 with TRBJ1-5, with 12 bases that match TRBD1. This CDR3 has 17 residues. The CDR3 nucleotides are TGTGCCATCAGTACCGGGACAGGGGGCTGCGGATATCAGCCCCAGCATTTT. Translation: CAISTGTGGCGYQPQHF.

This clonotype was counted at least ten times. The rearrangement uses TRBV2 and TRBJ2-7; D remains unclear. V was clipped by 1 base and J by 6 bases, with 10 bases between them. Germline CDR1 and CDR2: SNHLY and FYNNEI. The CDR3 totals 13 residues. CDR3 DNA sequence: TGTGCCAGCAGTGAAGACCGTTTCTCCGAGCAGTACTTC. This translates into CASSEDRFSEQYF.

J is TRBJ2-1 and V is TRBV18; D gene unclear. This CDR3 has 13 residues. Looked up from germline, CDR1 is KGHSH and CDR2 is LQKENI. V lost 2 bases and J 8 bases, leaving 10 bases between the germline ends. The CDR3 bases are TGTGCCAGCTCACCAACGGTAAGCGATGAGCAGTTCTTC. This sequence encodes CASSPTVSDEQFF.

This clonotype was seen many times. The V and J genes are TRBV25-1 and TRBJ2-3; possibly TRBD2 for D (6 bases). There are 18 residues in the CDR3. Germline V CDR1 and CDR2: MGHDK, SYGVNS. Trimming cost V 3 bases and J 4 bases, with 23 bases left between them. CDR3 nucleotides: TGTGCCAGCAGTGACGCCCGAGGCTTGGGGGGTAAAGCAGATACGCAGTATTTT. It encodes CASSDARGLGGKADTQYF.

This clonotype has at least ten counts. The chain couples TRBV4-3 to TRBJ1-2, with D possibly TRBD1 on 5 matching bases. The V gene lost 1 base and the J gene lost 7 bases, with 19 bases spanning the gap. The CDR3 has 16 residues. Germline V gene sequence: CDR1 LGHNA, CDR2 YSLEER. CDR3 nucleotides: TGCGCCAGCAGCCAAGCCTTTGGGGCCCTAGGTTCTGGCTACACCTTC. This gives the protein CASSQAFGALGSGYTF.

This clonotype occurred once. The chain recombines TRBV28 with TRBJ1-5; 8 nucleotides align to TRBD1. Germline V CDR1 and CDR2: MDHEN, SYDVKM. This CDR3 contains 15 residues. J was trimmed by 4 bases and V by 6 bases; bases with no gene match: 8. The chain's CDR3 is CASRRTGSGNQPQHF. The CDR3, as DNA: TGTGCCAGCAGGCGGACAGGGAGTGGTAATCAGCCCCAGCATTTT.

There are many counts of this clonotype. The chain employs TRBV2 and TRBJ1-1, with D perhaps matching TRBD1 (6 bases). Germline lookup yields CDR1 SNHLY and CDR2 FYNNEI. CDR3 length equals 13 residues. The V and J ends lost 9 bases and 5 bases respectively, with 16 bases between them. The CDR3 nucleotides read TGTGCCAGAGGGTCGGGGGCGCGGACTGAAGCTTTCTTT. Protein: CARGSGARTEAFF.

About this clonotype itself: A read error may explain this, as a much larger clone is one base away. The rearrangement uses TRBV2 and TRBJ1-4; 8 nucleotides agree with TRBD1. Germline lookup yields CDR1 SNHLY and CDR2 FYNNEI. CDR3 length: 13 residues. V dropped 6 bases and J dropped 7; count of bases not matched to a gene: 4. The CDR3 DNA is TGTGCCAGCAGGGACAGGGTTCTTGAAAAACTGTTTTTT. It translates to CASRDRVLEKLFF.

This clonotype came up many times. The chain links TRBV20-1 to TRBJ1-1; D is ambiguous. Germline V gene sequence: CDR1 DFQATT, CDR2 SNEGSKA (reference sequence). The V gene lost 1 base and the J gene lost 0 bases, with 6 bases spanning the gap. The length of the CDR3 is 13 residues. The CDR3 DNA reads TGCAGTGCTAGAGTGTCTGTGAACACTGAAGCTTTCTTT. Its translation: CSARVSVNTEAFF.

The sample holds many counts of this clonotype. This chain uses TRBV7-2 with TRBJ2-5, with D maybe TRBD1 (6 bases). Trimming took off 1 base at V and 5 bases at J, with 11 bases between the two ends. The CDR3 sequence is 14 residues long. From germline, CDR1 is SGHTA and CDR2 FQGNSA. Here the CDR3 reads CASSLVEGEETQYF. CDR3 nucleotides: TGTGCCAGCAGCTTAGTTGAGGGGGAGGAGACCCAGTACTTC.

This clonotype was recorded many times. This chain connects TRBV12-3 or TRBV12-4 to TRBJ2-3; 7 nucleotides line up with TRBD2. CDR3 length: 14 amino acids. V was clipped by 10 bases and J by 1 base; unmatched bases: 8. CDR3 loop: CATLRTSGTDTQYF. CDR3 coding DNA: TGTGCCACCCTAAGAACTAGCGGCACAGATACGCAGTATTTT.